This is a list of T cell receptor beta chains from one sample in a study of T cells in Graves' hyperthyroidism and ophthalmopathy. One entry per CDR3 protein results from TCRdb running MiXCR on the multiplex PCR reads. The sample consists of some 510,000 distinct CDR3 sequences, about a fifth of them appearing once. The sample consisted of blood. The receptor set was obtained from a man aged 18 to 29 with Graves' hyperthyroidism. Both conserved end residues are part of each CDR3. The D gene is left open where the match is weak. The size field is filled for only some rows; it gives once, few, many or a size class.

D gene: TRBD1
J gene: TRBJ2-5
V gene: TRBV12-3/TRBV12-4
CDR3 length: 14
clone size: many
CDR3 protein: CASTRTGADETQYF
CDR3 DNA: TGTGCCAGCACCCGGACAGGGGCAGATGAGACCCAGTACTTC

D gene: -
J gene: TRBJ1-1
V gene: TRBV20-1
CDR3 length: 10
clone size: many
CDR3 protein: CSVQGIEAFF
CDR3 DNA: TGCAGTGTCCAGGGGATTGAAGCTTTCTTT

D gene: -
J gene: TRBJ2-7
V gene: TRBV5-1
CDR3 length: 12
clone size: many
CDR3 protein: CASSVTADEQYF
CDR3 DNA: TGCGCCAGCAGCGTGACAGCCGACGAGCAGTACTTC

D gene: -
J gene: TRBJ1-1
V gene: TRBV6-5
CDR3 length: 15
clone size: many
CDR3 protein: CASSSAAGPNTEAFF
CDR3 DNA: TGTGCCAGCAGTTCCGCAGCAGGGCCGAACACTGAAGCTTTCTTT

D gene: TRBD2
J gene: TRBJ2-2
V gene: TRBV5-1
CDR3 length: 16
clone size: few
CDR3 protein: CASSFTSATNTGELFF
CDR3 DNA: TGCGCCAGCAGTTTTACTAGCGCTACGAACACCGGGGAGCTGTTTTTT

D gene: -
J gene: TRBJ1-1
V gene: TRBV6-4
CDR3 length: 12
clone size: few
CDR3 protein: CASSLHGIEAFF
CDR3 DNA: TGTGCCAGCAGCCTACACGGGATTGAAGCTTTCTTT

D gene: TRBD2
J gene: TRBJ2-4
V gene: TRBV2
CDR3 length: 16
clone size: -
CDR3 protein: CASRETSGNAKNIQYF
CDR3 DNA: TGTGCCAGCAGGGAGACTAGCGGGAACGCCAAAAACATTCAGTACTTC

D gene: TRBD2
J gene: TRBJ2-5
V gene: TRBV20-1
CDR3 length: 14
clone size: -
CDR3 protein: CSASPLAGSSAQYF
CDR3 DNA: TGCAGTGCTAGCCCACTAGCGGGAAGCTCGGCCCAGTACTTC

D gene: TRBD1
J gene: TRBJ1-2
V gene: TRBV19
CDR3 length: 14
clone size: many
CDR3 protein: CASSPPGQGSGYTF
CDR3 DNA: TGTGCCAGTAGTCCGCCGGGACAGGGCTCTGGCTACACCTTC

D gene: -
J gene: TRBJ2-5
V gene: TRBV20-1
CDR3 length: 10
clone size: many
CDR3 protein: CSAIRGTQYF
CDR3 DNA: TGCAGTGCTATTCGTGGGACCCAGTACTTC